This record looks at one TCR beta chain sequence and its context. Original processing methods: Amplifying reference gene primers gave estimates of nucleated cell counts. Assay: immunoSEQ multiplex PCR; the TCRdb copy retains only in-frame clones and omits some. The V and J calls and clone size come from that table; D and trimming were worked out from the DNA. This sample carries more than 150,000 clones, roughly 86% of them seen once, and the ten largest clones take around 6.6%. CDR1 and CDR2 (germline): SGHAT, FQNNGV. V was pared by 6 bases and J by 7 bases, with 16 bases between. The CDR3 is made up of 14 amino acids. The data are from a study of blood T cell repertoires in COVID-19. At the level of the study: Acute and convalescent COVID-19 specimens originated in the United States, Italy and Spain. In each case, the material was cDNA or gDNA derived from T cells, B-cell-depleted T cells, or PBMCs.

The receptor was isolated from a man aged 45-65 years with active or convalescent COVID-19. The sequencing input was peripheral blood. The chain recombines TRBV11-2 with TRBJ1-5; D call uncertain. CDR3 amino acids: CASSPRRELQPQHF. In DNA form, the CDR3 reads TGTGCCAGCAGTCCAAGGAGGGAACTACAGCCCCAGCATTTT.